The next 5 T cell receptor beta chains were all read from a single sample in a study of blood T cells in healthy people across ages. PCR was performed a second time for roughly 7 to 11 cycles using a sample-barcoded 5' primer and a J-beta primer mix. One entry per CDR3 protein, called by TCRdb with MiXCR from the 5' RACE reads. The top ten clones hold about 13% of a sample with 650,000 to 700,000 distinct CDR3 sequences, 52% of them seen once. Sequencing was performed on blood. These receptors originate from a woman older than 75 in good health.

This clonotype was observed at least ten times. CDR3 loop: CASWDRRNSPLHF. The CDR3 coding sequence is TGTGCCAGTTGGGACAGGCGGAATTCACCCCTCCACTTT. J is TRBJ1-6 and V is TRBV19; 8 positions agree with TRBD1. This CDR3 is 13 amino acids long. V was clipped by 8 bases and J by 7 bases; unmatched bases: 4. Germline-derived CDR1 and CDR2 are LNHDA and SQIVND (reference sequence).

This clonotype showed up just a few times. The chain carries TRBV7-9 and TRBJ2-7, with D possibly TRBD2 on 6 matching bases. The CDR3 length is 15 residues. The V gene's germline CDR1 is SEHNR and CDR2 FQNEAQ (reference sequence). The V and J ends lost 5 bases and 7 bases respectively, with 21 bases between them. The CDR3 bases are TGTGCCAGCAGCCCATTTAGGACTATTATCAATGAGCAGTACTTC. This sequence encodes CASSPFRTIINEQYF.

The J gene is TRBJ2-7, the V gene TRBV5-1; D is unclear. V was trimmed by 0 bases and J by 6 bases, leaving 10 bases between them. Looked up from germline, CDR1 is SGHRS and CDR2 is YFSETQ. The CDR3 spans 13 residues. The CDR3 nucleotides read TGCGCCAGCAGCTTGGATGCAAGCACCGAGCAGTACTTC. Translated: CASSLDASTEQYF.

This clonotype was observed at least ten times. The J gene is TRBJ2-7, the V gene TRBV7-6; D ambiguous. V was trimmed by 0 bases and J by 2 bases, leaving 11 bases between them. The V gene's germline CDR1 is SGHVS and CDR2 FNYEAQ. This CDR3 is 15 amino acids long. The CDR3 DNA is TGTGCCAGCAGCTTAGCGCCGTCGGCTACCTACGAGCAGTACTTC. This sequence encodes CASSLAPSATYEQYF.

This rearrangement joins TRBV29-1 to TRBJ2-1, with 10 nucleotides matching TRBD2. Germline V CDR1 and CDR2: SQVTM, ANQGSEA. The CDR3 is 15 amino acids. Trimming took 2 bases from V and 4 from J; bases not matched to a gene: 5. The CDR3 nucleotides read TGCAGCGTTGAAATAGGACTAGCGGAATACAATGAGCAGTTCTTC. The encoded protein is CSVEIGLAEYNEQFF.